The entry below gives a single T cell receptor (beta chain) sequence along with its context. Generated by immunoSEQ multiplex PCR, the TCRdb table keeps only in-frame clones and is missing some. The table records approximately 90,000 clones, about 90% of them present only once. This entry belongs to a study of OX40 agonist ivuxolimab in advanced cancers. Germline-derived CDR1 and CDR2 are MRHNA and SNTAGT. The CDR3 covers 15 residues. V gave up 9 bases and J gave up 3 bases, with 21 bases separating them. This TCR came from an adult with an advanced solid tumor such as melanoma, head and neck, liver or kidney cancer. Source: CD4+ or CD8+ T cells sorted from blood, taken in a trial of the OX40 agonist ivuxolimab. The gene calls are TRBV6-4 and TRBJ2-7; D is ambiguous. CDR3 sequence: CARLINAAPSYEQYF. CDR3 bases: TGTGCCAGGTTGATTAACGCAGCGCCAAGCTACGAGCAGTACTTC.